A selection of T cell receptor beta chains follows, all from one sample in a study of PD-L1 blockade in urothelial cancer. Produced via immunoSEQ multiplex PCR; TCRdb's table is partial and in-frame only. The sample has hundreds of clones, about 31% seen once. The source material was tumor tissue, sampled before atezolizumab (anti-PD-L1) treatment. These receptors were obtained from a man aged 45-65 years with urothelial cancer. Each CDR3 is given with its conserved first and last residue. A D gene is named only where the DNA matches it firmly. Size is omitted from some rows. Given values are once, few, many or a class for expanded clones.

clone size	V gene	D gene	J gene	CDR3 protein	CDR3 DNA
few	TRBV11-3	NA	TRBJ1-5	CASSLDRRGQPQHF	TGTGCCAGCAGCTTAGACAGGAGGGGTCAGCCCCAGCATTTT
NA	TRBV19	TRBD1	TRBJ2-7	CASSRSRGQGPNEQYF	TGTGCCAGTAGTAGGTCTCGGGGACAGGGTCCGAACGAGCAGTACTTC
NA	TRBV7-7	NA	TRBJ1-5	CASSLMYSNQPQHF	TGTGCCAGCAGCTTGATGTATAGCAATCAGCCCCAGCATTTT
medium-sized	TRBV11-3	NA	TRBJ2-7	CASSPKTGLNNEQYF	TGTGCCAGCAGCCCCAAAACAGGGCTTAACAACGAGCAGTACTTC
NA	TRBV2	NA	TRBJ1-4	CASRDGSVKLFF	TGTGCCAGCAGAGACGGGTCCGTAAAACTGTTTTTT
medium-sized	TRBV9	TRBD1	TRBJ1-2	CASSEAGGRGYTF	TGTGCCAGCAGTGAAGCAGGGGGCCGAGGCTACACCTTC
NA	TRBV29-1	TRBD1	TRBJ2-2	CSVARDRARTGELFF	TGCAGCGTCGCCCGGGACAGGGCGAGGACCGGGGAGCTGTTTTTT
few	TRBV11-3	NA	TRBJ1-1	CASSRSTSRTEAFF	TGTGCCAGCAGCCGATCGACCTCAAGAACTGAAGCTTTCTTT
few	TRBV6-8	NA	TRBJ2-2	CASSYSSLPQGELFF	TGTGCCAGCAGTTACTCATCCCTCCCCCAAGGGGAGCTGTTTTTT
NA	TRBV18	NA	TRBJ2-7	CASSPVGAGLAYEQYF	TGTGCCAGCTCACCCGTAGGGGCAGGTTTAGCCTACGAGCAGTACTTC
NA	TRBV14	NA	TRBJ1-4	CASSQHLGGEKLFF	TGTGCCAGCAGCCAACACCTCGGGGGCGAAAAACTGTTTTTT
large	TRBV11-3	TRBD2	TRBJ2-7	CASSFSGGGYEQYF	TGTGCCAGCAGCTTTAGCGGGGGCGGTTACGAGCAGTACTTC
few	TRBV6-8	NA	TRBJ2-7	CASSVRASSSRGYEQYF	TGTGCCAGCAGTGTCCGGGCATCCTCTAGCAGGGGCTACGAGCAGTACTTC
NA	TRBV10-2	NA	TRBJ2-7	CASIRGEGGEQYF	TGCGCCAGCATAAGGGGAGAGGGAGGCGAGCAGTACTTC
large	TRBV6-8	NA	TRBJ2-7	CASSTGPWAEQYF	TGTGCCAGCAGTACGGGACCCTGGGCAGAGCAGTACTTC
NA	TRBV19	NA	TRBJ1-2	CASSIGALPTWGYTF	TGTGCCAGTAGTATCGGAGCCTTACCCACCTGGGGCTACACCTTC
NA	TRBV15	NA	TRBJ2-3	CATSRGGGKAGDTQYF	TGTGCCACCAGCAGAGGAGGTGGCAAGGCTGGGGATACGCAGTATTTT
NA	TRBV19	NA	TRBJ2-2	CASSIERFTGELFF	TGTGCCAGTAGTATTGAAAGATTCACCGGGGAGCTGTTTTTT
NA	TRBV18	TRBD1	TRBJ2-1	CASSPKKDRNYNEQFF	TGTGCCAGCTCACCGAAAAAGGACAGGAACTACAATGAGCAGTTCTTC
hyperexpanded	TRBV6-8	NA	TRBJ2-2	CASSYGGAPGELFF	TGTGCCAGCAGTTACGGGGGTGCCCCCGGGGAGCTGTTTTTT
NA	TRBV30	NA	TRBJ2-3	CAWSGVDTQYF	TGTGCCTGGAGTGGGGTAGATACGCAGTATTTT
few	TRBV18	NA	TRBJ2-3	CASSPRTGSTDTQYF	TGTGCCAGCTCACCCCGGACGGGAAGCACAGATACGCAGTATTTT
NA	TRBV6-8	TRBD2	TRBJ2-1	CASSEKGLAGDEQFF	TGTGCCAGCAGCGAGAAGGGACTAGCGGGGGATGAGCAGTTCTTC
NA	TRBV7-1	NA	TRBJ1-1	CASSSGTGGEAFF	TGTGCCAGCAGCTCCGGGACCGGGGGTGAAGCTTTCTTT
few	TRBV6-8	TRBD1	TRBJ2-7	CASSYSWGTEAYEQYF	TGTGCCAGCAGTTACTCATGGGGGACAGAAGCCTACGAGCAGTACTTC
medium-sized	TRBV11-1	TRBD1	TRBJ2-7	CASSSTFADRALYF	TGTGCCAGCAGCTCGACCTTCGCTGACAGGGCCCTGTATTTC
NA	TRBV9	TRBD2	TRBJ2-2	CASSVGLAGAAGELFF	TGTGCCAGCAGCGTAGGTCTAGCGGGAGCAGCCGGGGAGCTGTTTTTT
NA	TRBV28	NA	TRBJ2-7	CASSPRLTVGETVGGSYEQYF	TGTGCCAGCAGCCCACGTCTAACGGTTGGCGAAACAGTGGGAGGCTCCTACGAGCAGTACTTC
few	TRBV6-8	NA	TRBJ2-5	CASRKARETQYF	TGTGCCAGCAGAAAGGCTCGAGAGACCCAGTACTTC
NA	TRBV30	NA	TRBJ1-6	CAWSPVPTNSPLHF	TGTGCCTGGAGCCCGGTCCCAACAAATTCACCCCTCCACTTT
NA	TRBV5-1	NA	TRBJ2-5	CASSLGGGLETQYF	TGCGCCAGCAGCTTGGGAGGAGGGCTCGAGACCCAGTACTTC
NA	TRBV19	TRBD1	TRBJ1-1	CASNYQGARDTEAFF	TGTGCCAGTAACTACCAGGGGGCACGGGACACTGAAGCTTTCTTT
few	TRBV11-3	TRBD1	TRBJ1-3	CASSIQTGTGNTIYF	TGTGCCAGCAGCATACAGACAGGGACTGGAAACACCATATATTTT
NA	TRBV9	NA	TRBJ1-6	CASSVAGDQSPLHF	TGTGCCAGCAGCGTGGCAGGGGATCAATCACCCCTCCACTTT